This T cell receptor (beta chain) was observed in a study of blood T cell repertoires in COVID-19 (dated by TCRdb to about 2020). A note on the overall study: The collaborator samples originated in the United States, Italy and Spain and spanned the acute and convalescent phases of COVID-19. The material from the prospective study consisted of cDNA or gDNA derived from T cells, B-cell-depleted T cells, or PBMCs. The dataset comprised deeply sampled blood TCRbeta repertoires from subjects exposed to, actively infected with, or recovered from COVID-19. The repertoires were released in a freely available public database intended as a resource for research on the immune response to SARS-CoV-2. The samples were drawn from two sources: the first 160 participants of the ongoing ImmuneRACE study, and over 1,000 subjects contributed by 6 global collaborators. Sample metadata almost always included a de-identified subject ID, COVID-19 status, age in years and sex. Where available, HLA class I and class II types were taken from metadata supplied by the sample provider and were not determined by assay-based typing.

For this clone: The antigen this receptor binds is unknown. Base qualities are missing; no much larger clone stands one base away.

Overall study outcomes, separate from this receptor: Clinical and demographic metadata were provided uncurated, with the amount varying by source and participant.

Each collaborating institution followed its own protocols to collect whole blood in K2EDTA tubes. For TCRbeta analysis, collaborators shipped samples as frozen whole blood, isolated PBMCs, or DNA extracted from either of those sample types. TCRbeta CDR3 regions were amplified from genomic DNA using the immunoSEQ Assay, a bias-controlled multiplex PCR. Per the authors' processing: The number of nucleated cells in each sample was estimated by amplification of reference gene primers within the assay. To quantify the absolute abundance of each unique TCRbeta CDR3 rearrangement, sequence reads were collapsed and filtered. For each sample, productive Simpson clonality was calculated as the square root of Simpson's diversity index over productive rearrangements. Here the immuneACCESS table is served through TCRdb, limited to in-frame sequences with V and J called. Missing clones are a known gap in these copies; in checked studies unresolved V genes cover under half, and the rest lacks a known reason. The V and J calls and the clone size are those of that table, but D and trimming were determined from the DNA. The sample records around 110,000 clones, approximately 80% of which are singletons. The ten top clones hold around 4.5% of the sample.

The CDR3 goes from the cysteine to the phenylalanine over 13 residues. Just CDR3 DNA is preserved here, 39 bases in frame from base 1. The V and J ends are trimmed by 4 bases and 4 bases, leaving 10 bases between them. The sequence is built from TRBV12-3 or TRBV12-4 and TRBJ1-2; the D gene assignment is ambiguous. This clonotype was obtained from an older man with acute or convalescent COVID-19. The sequenced sample was peripheral blood. DNA sequence: TGTGCCAGCAGTTACGGTGTCGCCTATGGCTACACCTTC. Translated, this gives CASSYGVAYGYTF.